The present TCR beta chain was sequenced within a study of blood T cell repertoires in COVID-19. Across the study: Both acute and convalescent COVID-19 samples were obtained from the United States, Italy and Spain. The analysed material was cDNA or gDNA that came from T cells, B-cell-depleted T cells, or PBMCs.

The CDR3 covers 13 residues. Trimming shortened V by 6 bases and J by 6 bases, and 14 bases separated the two germline ends. Germline CDR1 MNHEY, CDR2 SVGAGI. Participants were aged about 18 to 100 years from about 25 US areas. Participant reports of clinical history set cohort assignment. Data came from immunoSEQ multiplex PCR; TCRdb stores just in-frame clones and leaves some out. The sample has about 370,000 clones, roughly nine tenths seen once. This clone has a handful of counts. The chain links TRBV6-5 to TRBJ1-2; TRBD1 might be the D (6 bases). Sequenced sample: PBMCs or T cells enriched from blood (not recorded which). This clonotype originated in a woman in her thirties or forties who had been exposed to COVID-19. The CDR3 nucleotides are TGTGCCAGCAGCCCCAACAGGGACGATGGCTACACCTTC. Translation gives CASSPNRDDGYTF.